This TCR beta chain stems from a study of blood T cell repertoires in COVID-19. For the study at large: Samples taken during acute and convalescent COVID-19 were collected in the United States, Italy and Spain. T cells, B-cell-depleted T cells, or PBMCs provided the cDNA or gDNA that served as material.

Germline CDR1 is SGHNT and CDR2 is YYREEE (reference sequence). Trimming left V 3 bases short and J 8 bases short, with 13 bases between. This CDR3 contains 13 residues. Authors' methods: Researchers report that nucleated cell counts were estimated from reference gene primer amplification. Sequencing used immunoSEQ multiplex PCR; TCRdb keeps in-frame clones, though not all of them. The V and J calls and clone size come from that table; D and trimming were worked out from the DNA. The sample has a few hundred thousand clones; approximately 88% are singletons. The chain joins TRBV5-4 to TRBJ2-3; D unclear. Sequenced input: peripheral blood. The source of this sequence is a young woman with COVID-19, enrolled during active disease. The CDR3, as DNA: TGTGCCAGCAGCTCCGACACCCATGCTACGCAGTATTTT. It is translated as CASSSDTHATQYF.